A selection of T cell receptor beta chains follows, all from one sample in a study of graft-versus-host responses after intestinal transplantation. The antigens of these receptors remain unknown. TCRdb's copy holds only in-frame clones and misses some; the assay was immunoSEQ multiplex PCR. The repertoire consists of more than 90,000 clones, with just under 95% occurring once and the leading ten covering less than 0.6%. The sequencing here drew on unstimulated CD8+ T cells sorted from spleen or lymph node cells, taken before intestinal transplant. The receptor set was obtained from a human donor who received an intestinal transplant. Both conserved end residues are part of each CDR3. D genes are given only for firm matches. Where a row states a size, it is once, few, many or the class of an expanded clone; other rows omit it.

cdr3_length: 14
clone_size: -
v_call: TRBV10-1
d_call: TRBD1
j_call: TRBJ2-2
cdr3_aa: CASRTGGNTGELFF
cdr3_nt: TGCGCCAGTAGGACAGGGGGTAACACCGGGGAGCTGTTTTTT

cdr3_length: 15
clone_size: -
v_call: TRBV7-9
d_call: -
j_call: TRBJ2-7
cdr3_aa: CASSPREKSLYEQYF
cdr3_nt: TGTGCCAGCAGCCCTAGAGAGAAATCCCTCTACGAGCAGTACTTC

cdr3_length: 17
clone_size: once
v_call: TRBV21-1
d_call: -
j_call: TRBJ1-2
cdr3_aa: CASSNIVETETYYGYTF
cdr3_nt: TGTGCCAGCAGCAATATAGTCGAAACAGAAACCTACTATGGCTACACCTTC

cdr3_length: 13
clone_size: -
v_call: TRBV6-1
d_call: -
j_call: TRBJ1-3
cdr3_aa: CASRPGTADTIYF
cdr3_nt: TGTGCCAGCAGACCCGGAACGGCGGACACCATATATTTT

cdr3_length: 14
clone_size: -
v_call: TRBV27
d_call: -
j_call: TRBJ1-6
cdr3_aa: CASSLSGRGSPLHF
cdr3_nt: TGTGCCAGCAGTTTATCCGGCAGGGGTTCACCCCTCCACTTT

cdr3_length: 15
clone_size: once
v_call: TRBV19
d_call: TRBD1
j_call: TRBJ1-2
cdr3_aa: CASRPPGGDDYGYTF
cdr3_nt: TGTGCCAGTAGGCCCCCAGGGGGCGACGACTATGGCTACACCTTC

cdr3_length: 13
clone_size: -
v_call: TRBV7-9
d_call: -
j_call: TRBJ2-1
cdr3_aa: CASAPGDGNEQFF
cdr3_nt: TGTGCCAGCGCCCCGGGAGATGGGAATGAGCAGTTCTTC

cdr3_length: 12
clone_size: -
v_call: TRBV28
d_call: -
j_call: TRBJ2-7
cdr3_aa: CASSIGGYEQYF
cdr3_nt: TGTGCCAGCAGCATCGGGGGATACGAGCAGTACTTC

cdr3_length: 14
clone_size: -
v_call: TRBV10-2
d_call: -
j_call: TRBJ2-3
cdr3_aa: CASSEAGVLGTQYF
cdr3_nt: TGCGCCAGCAGTGAGGCCGGAGTCTTAGGTACGCAGTATTTT

cdr3_length: 15
clone_size: -
v_call: TRBV4-1
d_call: TRBD2
j_call: TRBJ2-3
cdr3_aa: CASSQSGSSADTQYF
cdr3_nt: TGCGCCAGCAGCCAGAGCGGGAGTAGCGCAGATACGCAGTATTTT

cdr3_length: 14
clone_size: -
v_call: TRBV19
d_call: -
j_call: TRBJ2-7
cdr3_aa: CASSDTGISDEQYF
cdr3_nt: TGTGCCAGTAGTGATACAGGAATTTCCGACGAGCAGTACTTC

cdr3_length: 13
clone_size: -
v_call: TRBV5-1
d_call: -
j_call: TRBJ2-7
cdr3_aa: CASSFSVGYEQYF
cdr3_nt: TGCGCCAGCAGTTTCTCTGTCGGGTACGAGCAGTACTTC

cdr3_length: 15
clone_size: -
v_call: TRBV6-6
d_call: -
j_call: TRBJ2-2
cdr3_aa: CASSRDRLNTGELFF
cdr3_nt: TGTGCCAGCAGCCGCGACAGACTCAACACCGGGGAGCTGTTTTTT

cdr3_length: 12
clone_size: -
v_call: TRBV4-1
d_call: -
j_call: TRBJ2-1
cdr3_aa: CASSHYPNEQFF
cdr3_nt: TGCGCCAGCAGCCATTATCCCAATGAGCAGTTCTTC